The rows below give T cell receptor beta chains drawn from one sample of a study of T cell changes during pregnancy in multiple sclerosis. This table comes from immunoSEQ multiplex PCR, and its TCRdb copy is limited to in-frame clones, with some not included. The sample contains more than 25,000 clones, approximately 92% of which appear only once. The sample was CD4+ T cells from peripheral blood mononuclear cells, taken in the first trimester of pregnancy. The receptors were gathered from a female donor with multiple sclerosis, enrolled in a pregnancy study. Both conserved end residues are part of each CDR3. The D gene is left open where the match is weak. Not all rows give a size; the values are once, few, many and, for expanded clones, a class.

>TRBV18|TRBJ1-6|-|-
TGTGCCAGCTCCCCGGGCGGGGTCGATTCACCCCTCCACTTT
CASSPGGVDSPLHF
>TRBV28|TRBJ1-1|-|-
TGTGCCAGCAGTTTGGTCCTGGGGGGTGGCACTGAAGCTTTCTTT
CASSLVLGGGTEAFF
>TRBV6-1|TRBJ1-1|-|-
TGTGCCAGCAGTGCAGGGGCTGATACGACTGAAGCTTTCTTT
CASSAGADTTEAFF
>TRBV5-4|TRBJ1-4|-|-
TGTGCCAGCAGCCACGTGGGACGGGAGAATGAAAAACTGTTTTTT
CASSHVGRENEKLFF
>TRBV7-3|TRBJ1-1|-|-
TGTGCCAGCAGCTCTCGGGGTGGTACTGAAGCTTTCTTT
CASSSRGGTEAFF
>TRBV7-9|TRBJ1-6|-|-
TGTGCCAGCAGCTTACGGGCAGGGACAAGGAATTCACCCCTCCACTTT
CASSLRAGTRNSPLHF
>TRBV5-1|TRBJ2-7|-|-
TGCGCCAGCAGCTTGGCGCCAACGGCAGGGGATGAGCAGTACTTC
CASSLAPTAGDEQYF
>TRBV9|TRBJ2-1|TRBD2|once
TGTGCCAGCAGCGTAGGCGGGGGATATTCCTACAATGAGCAGTTCTTC
CASSVGGGYSYNEQFF
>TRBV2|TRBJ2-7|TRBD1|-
TGTGCCAGCAGACCCTCCCCCGGGACAGGGCCCTACGAGCAGTACTTC
CASRPSPGTGPYEQYF
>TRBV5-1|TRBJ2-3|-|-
TGCGCCAGCAGCTTGGGGCTCACAGATACGCAGTATTTT
CASSLGLTDTQYF
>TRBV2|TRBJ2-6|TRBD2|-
TGTGCCAGCAGGAGAAGGCTAGCGGAAACCCACCGTTACCTCTCTGGGGCCAACGTCCTGACTTTC
CASRRRLAETHRYLSGANVLTF
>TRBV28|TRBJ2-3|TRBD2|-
TGTGCCAGCAGTTCCGCCGCGGGGGGGGGCGGGCATACGCAGTATTTT
CASSSAAGGGGHTQYF
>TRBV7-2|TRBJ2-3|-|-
TGTGCCAGCAGCCCCGGGACTTCCCGCACAGATACGCAGTATTTT
CASSPGTSRTDTQYF
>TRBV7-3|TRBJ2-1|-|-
TGTGCCAGCAGCTTAACGCCTAGTTCCTACAATGAGCAGTTCTTC
CASSLTPSSYNEQFF
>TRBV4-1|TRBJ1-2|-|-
TGCGCCAGCAGCCAGTCGGGGTTTCCGAACTATGGCTACACCTTC
CASSQSGFPNYGYTF
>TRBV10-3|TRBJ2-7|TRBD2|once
TGTGCCATCAGGGGGACTAGTGGTAACTACGAGCAGTACTTC
CAIRGTSGNYEQYF
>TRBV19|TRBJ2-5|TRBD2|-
TGTGCCAGTAGTAAGCGGGGGGTCGGGGACCAAGAGACCCAGTACTTC
CASSKRGVGDQETQYF
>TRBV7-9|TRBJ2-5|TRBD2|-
TGTGCCAGCAGCTTAGCGACTAGCGGGGGTCCCTCGGAGACCCAGTACTTC
CASSLATSGGPSETQYF
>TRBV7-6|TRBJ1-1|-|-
TGTGCCAGCAGCTTAGATAGCGGGGGTGAAGCTTTCTTT
CASSLDSGGEAFF
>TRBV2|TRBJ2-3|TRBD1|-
TGTGCCAGCAGGGCCGGGACAGGGAGTGCAGATACGCAGTATTTT
CASRAGTGSADTQYF
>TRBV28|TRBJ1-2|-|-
TGTGCCAGCAGTTTACTCCTCCGGGACACTAACTATGGCTACACCTTC
CASSLLLRDTNYGYTF
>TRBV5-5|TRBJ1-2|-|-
TGTGCCAGCAGGCCACACAGGGATAACTATGGCTACACCTTC
CASRPHRDNYGYTF
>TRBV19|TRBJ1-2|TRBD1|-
TGTGCCAGTATAAACAGGGGGAACGGCTACACCTTC
CASINRGNGYTF
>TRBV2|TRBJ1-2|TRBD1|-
TGTGCCAGCAGAGGGGACAGCCCCAACTATGGCTACACCTTC
CASRGDSPNYGYTF
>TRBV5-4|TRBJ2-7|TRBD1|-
TGTGCCAGCAGCTCCCACCGGACAGGGCCACCCTACGAGCAGTACTTC
CASSSHRTGPPYEQYF
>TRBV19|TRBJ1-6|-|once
TGTGCCAGTCATACGGTATCCGGGTATAATTCACCCCTCCACTTT
CASHTVSGYNSPLHF
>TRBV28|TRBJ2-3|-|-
TGTGCCAGCAGCCCTCTCCGCGGGGCAGATACGCAGTATTTT
CASSPLRGADTQYF
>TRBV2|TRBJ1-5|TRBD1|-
TGTGCCAGCAGTGCCCTGACAGGGGGCCTCAATCAGCCCCAGCATTTT
CASSALTGGLNQPQHF
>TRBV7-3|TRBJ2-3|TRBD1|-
TGTGCCAGCAGCTTAATGCAGGGGGCGAAATATTTT
CASSLMQGAKYF
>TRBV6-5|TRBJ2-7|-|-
TGTGCCAGCAGTTACAGCGACAGCTACGAGCAGTACTTC
CASSYSDSYEQYF
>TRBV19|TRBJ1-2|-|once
TGTGCCAGTAGTAGGGGCAGCCGCAACTATGGCTACACCTTC
CASSRGSRNYGYTF
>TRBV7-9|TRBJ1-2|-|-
TGTGCCAGCAGCTTGGAAGGGCAGGGGTGGTTCTGGGGCTACACCTTC
CASSLEGQGWFWGYTF
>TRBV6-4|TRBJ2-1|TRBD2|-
TGTGCCAGCAGTCCTAGCGGGGGGGCCAATAATGAGCAGTTCTTC
CASSPSGGANNEQFF
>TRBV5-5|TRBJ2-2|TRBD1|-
TGTGCCAGCAGCTCGGGACAGGGGGACTCCGGGGAGCTGTTTTTT
CASSSGQGDSGELFF
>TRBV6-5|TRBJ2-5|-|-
TGTGCCAGCAGGGACTACAGGAGGGGAGAGACCCAGTACTTC
CASRDYRRGETQYF
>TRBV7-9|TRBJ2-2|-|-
TGTGCCAGCAGCTTAGGCCTAGAGACCGGGGAGCTGTTTTTT
CASSLGLETGELFF
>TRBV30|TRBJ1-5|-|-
TGTGCCTGGAGTGTATGGCAGGGTCTAGGAAGCAATCAGCCCCAGCATTTT
CAWSVWQGLGSNQPQHF
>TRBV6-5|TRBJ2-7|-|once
TGTGCCAGCAGTTACTCGGGGCCTCTCTCCTACGAGCAGTACTTC
CASSYSGPLSYEQYF
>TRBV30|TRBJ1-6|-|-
TGTGCCTGGGCCCTTGAGACAGGAAATTCACCCCTCCACTTT
CAWALETGNSPLHF
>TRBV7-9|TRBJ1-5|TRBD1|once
TGTGCCAGCAGCCCCCCCGGGACAGGGAATCAGCCCCAGCATTTT
CASSPPGTGNQPQHF
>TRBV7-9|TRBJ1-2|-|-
TGTGCCAGCAGCTTAGGAGTGCCTAACTATGGCTACACCTTC
CASSLGVPNYGYTF
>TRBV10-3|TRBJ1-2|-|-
TGTGCCATCAGTGATGGGCCCTATGGCTACACCTTC
CAISDGPYGYTF